The T cell receptor (beta chain) described here comes from a study of CD4 T cells in relation to SARS-CoV-2 and coronaviruses (dated by TCRdb to the early 2020s). In terms of the full investigation: The ViraFEST assay cultured PBMCs with antigen for 10 days, then sequenced TCR beta CDR3s to find antigen-specific clonal expansions. The Adaptive Biotechnologies TCR-sequencing kit was used to sequence samples from three pre-COVID donors and the naive versus memory experiments, while other data came from Illumina-based sequencing. Among the 12 convalescent patients, 8 males and 4 females were included, and two of the subjects were Hispanic. A different, Illumina-based TCR-beta assay was used to sequence expansion assays from other donors in the study. Across all 12 patients in the convalescent cohort, the median age was about 42 years, with a range of about 21 to 80 years. Patient-derived lymphoblastoid cell lines were used to map the HLA restriction of shared crossreactive spike epitopes. At the level of individual TCR clonotypes, the study evaluated whether memory CD4+ T cells crossreact between the spike proteins of SARS-CoV-2 and those of common cold coronaviruses.

Study-wide conclusions, independent of this receptor: In roughly 60% of donors, memory CD4+ clonotypes turned up that crossrecognized SARS-CoV-2 and at least one common cold coronavirus spike. Crossreactive clones showed significantly weaker SARS-CoV-2-driven expansion than monoreactive clones, consistent with antigenic imprinting. The study was limited by small numbers of patients and tested TCRs. Naive versus memory sequencing indicated that memory recall responses, rather than primary responses primed during culture, are detected by the assay. Crossreactivity analysis centred on spike protein, so crossreactivity against other viral proteins was not assessed. Because no donor provided both pre-pandemic and post-infection samples, tracing the source of pre-existing responses was limited.

On this clone: The antigen it recognizes is unknown. Within one base of it there is no much larger clone, and no base qualities were kept.

CEF-cultured naive and memory CD4+ T cell DNA received survey-level immunoSEQ TCR-beta sequencing. From the authors' description of their analysis: During preprocessing, nonproductive sequences were removed, as were CDR3s that did not start with C, did not end with F or W, or were shorter than 7 amino acids. Antigen-specific clonotypes were called with the MANAFEST web app on the basis of expansion relative to the reference and to other culture wells. A clone was considered positive if significant expansion relative to the reference culture was observed in 2 of 3 replicate wells at an FDR below 0.05. For a clone to be considered positive, significant expansion relative to all other tandem wells and an odds ratio above 5 were also required. Cultured and uncultured naive and memory CD4+ repertoires were searched for previously identified spike- and CEF-reactive CDR3s. Pairwise Levenshtein distance, computed with the stringdist R package after three terminal residues were trimmed from each end, was used as the measure of CDR3 homology. The table was pulled from immuneACCESS by TCRdb, which kept in-frame rearrangements only. Such tables lose some clones; where checked, under half of the loss comes from unresolved V genes, and the rest has no known cause. V, J and clone size are those of that table, while D and trimming were read from the DNA. The sample profile shows some 45,000 clones; roughly 82% of them were found once. The ten largest clonotypes hold about 1.3% of the sample.

Its CDR3 holds 16 amino acids, cysteine through phenylalanine. CDR3 DNA is the only sequence kept; it has 48 bases, read in frame from the first base. CDR1 and CDR2 were assigned from the germline V gene (reference sequence) as GTSNPN and SVGIG. Trimming leaves V shorter by 4 bases and J shorter by 4 bases, with the junction holding 12 bases beyond the gene matches. Naive and memory CD4+ T cells were separated from cryopreserved PBMCs through CD4 enrichment, which was followed by EasySep naive CD4+ T cell enrichment. Sorted naive or memory CD4+ T cells (roughly 92,000) were grown at a 1:1 ratio with T cell-depleted PBMCs and CEF peptides for roughly eleven days. Triplicate replicate wells were generally used for each peptide culture condition. Ficoll-Paque PLUS gradient centrifugation was used to isolate PBMCs from leukapheresis product or whole blood. PBMCs were either cryopreserved at -140°C or used fresh in the expansion assay. The QIAamp Micro DNA Kit was used to extract genomic DNA from the CD4+ T cells.

The sequenced sample consisted of naive CD4+ T cells from PBMCs, cultured in vitro. The cell subset or site label, as the study defines it: naive CD4+ T cells isolated by negative enrichment. This sequence originates from an adult with COVID-19. This sequence uses TRBV30 and TRBJ2-5, and 10 junctional nucleotides match TRBD2. The sequence in DNA is TGTGCCTGGAAGCTGTACTTAAGCGGGAGGGGAGAGACCCAGTACTTC. This sequence encodes CAWKLYLSGRGETQYF.